This T cell receptor (beta chain) was sequenced for a study of shared clonotypes between healthy human individuals. Germline assignment: CDR1 MNHEY and CDR2 SVGAGI. The CDR3 extends over 14 amino acids. J lost 4 bases, V lost 6 bases, and 4 bases had no gene match. Terminally differentiated effector memory CD45RA+ cells were excluded from the naive CD8 cells, which were CD45RO-negative and positively selected for CCR7. Across several immunoSEQ plates, the genomic DNA of each subset was split evenly. The method was immunoSEQ multiplex PCR; TCRdb's version includes in-frame clones alone and lacks a portion of them. This sample has about 2.1 million clones; 85% to 95% occur once, and the top ten carry about 1.7%.

The rearrangement links TRBV6-5 to TRBJ2-1; 9 nucleotides match TRBD1. The sequence derives from a man in his late teens or twenties in good health. Some clones in this sample may be carry-over from other donors' samples. The material sequenced was naive CD8+ T cells from PBMCs. CDR3 residues: CASRPGTGYNEQFF. DNA of the CDR3: TGTGCCAGCAGGCCCGGGACAGGGTACAATGAGCAGTTCTTC.